The sequence of this T cell receptor beta chain was determined in a study of blood T cell repertoires in COVID-19. The germline gives CDR1 WNHNN, CDR2 SYGVQD (reference sequence). This CDR3 is built from 14 residues. V lost 5 bases and J lost 7; bases outside the gene matches: 7. Original processing methods: Cell counts per sample came from amplifying reference gene primers. The repertoire was sequenced with immunoSEQ multiplex PCR; TCRdb's copy has only in-frame clones and lacks some. V and J calls and clone size come straight from that table; D and trimming were deduced from the DNA. The sample has approximately 110,000 clones, 69% seen once; the top ten hold 5% to 6.5%.

The material sequenced was peripheral blood. The sequence derives from an elderly man with acute or convalescent COVID-19. The V call is TRBV10-1, the J call TRBJ1-4; TRBD1 matches at 7 bases. The CDR3: CASSRQGGGEKLFF. DNA of the CDR3: TGCGCCAGCAGTCGACAGGGAGGAGGTGAAAAACTGTTTTTT.